The clone carrying this T cell receptor (beta chain) has just a few counts. As yet, its antigen is unknown. The sample belongs to a study of T cells after yellow fever vaccination. Turning to the study itself: Preparation used SMART-Seq v4 Ultra Low Input for the low-cell-number fractions. Study-wide points: The secondary T-cell response peaked on day 5, not day 15, but was weaker.

MiXCR, applied by TCRdb to the 5' RACE reads, yields one record per CDR3 protein. The data show about 320,000 distinct CDR3 sequences, with about 4.5% seen just once and roughly a fifth held by the top ten. The CDR3 runs to 16 residues. V was clipped by 6 bases and J by 0 bases, with 17 bases between them. The sample here was PBMCs, taken 15 days after the yellow fever booster vaccination. The receptor's source is a man aged 18 to 29 who received the YFV17D yellow fever vaccine. The J gene is TRBJ1-2, the V gene TRBV12-3 or TRBV12-4, with TRBD1 as a possible D gene (6 bases). The CDR3 DNA sequence: TGTGCCAGCAGCCGAATAAAGACAGGTTCTAACTATGGCTACACCTTC. Encoded protein: CASSRIKTGSNYGYTF.